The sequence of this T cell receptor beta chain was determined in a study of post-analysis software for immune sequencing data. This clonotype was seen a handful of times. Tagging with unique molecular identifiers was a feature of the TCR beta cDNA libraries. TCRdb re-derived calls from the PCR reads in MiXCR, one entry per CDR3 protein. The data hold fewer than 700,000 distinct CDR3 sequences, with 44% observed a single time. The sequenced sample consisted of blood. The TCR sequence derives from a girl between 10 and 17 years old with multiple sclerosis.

This CDR3 reads CASSDYRGPGKNIQYF. Written as DNA, the CDR3 is TGTGCCAGCAGTGATTACAGGGGGCCGGGCAAAAACATTCAGTACTTC. The chain recombines TRBV12-3 or TRBV12-4 with TRBJ2-4; TRBD1 matches 9 bases. V dropped 5 bases and J dropped 3; count of bases not matched to a gene: 8. The CDR3 has 16 amino acids.